This TCR beta chain was documented in a study of chemoradiotherapy in HPV16-positive cancers (dated by TCRdb to 2021 to 2024). Regarding the study in general: Candidate HPV-specific T-cell clones and common TCR motifs were defined through functional T-cell assays on cells from two HPV16-positive patients. The study asked whether T-cell immunity against the HPV oncoproteins E6 and E7 changes during chemoradiotherapy and whether it affects survival. The candidate HPV-specific TCRs and motifs were subsequently tracked in TCR repertoires obtained from approximately 91 patients with HPV-related cancers.

Library prep was done by the immunoSEQ multiplex PCR assay. As stored in TCRdb, this immuneACCESS dataset retains in-frame rearrangements with V and J assigned. A fraction of the clones does not appear; measured against another copy, unresolved V genes explain less than half of the discrepancy, and the remainder lacks a known reason. This sample lists approximately 3,300 clones; over 75% were detected once. The ten largest make up about 2.5% of the sample. Repertoires were sampled multiple times during chemoradiotherapy, which allowed clonal expansion in the tumor microenvironment to be followed. CDR1 and CDR2, looked up from the germline V gene (reference sequence), are SEHNR and FQNEAQ. The CDR3 measures 16 amino acids from cysteine to phenylalanine. The CDR3 DNA has 48 bases and is translated from base 1. V lost 5 bases and J lost 0 bases; the stretch between them is 14 bases long. Results the study describes overall, beyond this receptor: In HPV16-positive patients, expansion of HPV-responsive T cells during chemoradiotherapy was found to be associated with improved recurrence-free survival. The survival association was reported for HPV16-positive patients, and the functional definition of HPV-specific T cells was derived from only a couple of HPV16-positive patients. Expansion of candidate HPV-specific clones and E7-related TCR motifs was observed in the tumor microenvironment during treatment, whereas no such expansion was observed for non-HPV-specific T cells.

With respect to this clone: The antigen it binds to is not known. Base qualities are not at hand, and no much larger clone is one base apart.

The clonotype was recovered from a human donor with HPV-associated anogenital cancer. The sequence links TRBV7-9 to TRBJ1-3; the D gene is possibly TRBD1, with 6 bases matching. The specimen was tumor tissue, collected from a patient who underwent chemoradiotherapy. The DNA is TGTGCCAGCAGCCCCCACCGGACAGTCTCTGGAAACACCATATATTTT. This sequence encodes CASSPHRTVSGNTIYF.